This is a list of T cell receptor beta chains from one sample in a study of CD8 T cells in ankylosing spondylitis. TCRdb itself ran the 5' RACE reads through MiXCR, one entry per CDR3 protein. The sample lists hundreds of thousands of distinct CDR3 sequences, roughly 10% occurring once. The sequenced sample consisted of blood, either unsorted or a sorted T cell fraction (not recorded which). These receptors came from a male donor with ankylosing spondylitis or in good health (not recorded which). Both conserved end residues are part of each CDR3. Each record gives: CDR3 length, J gene, clone size, D gene, V gene, CDR3 DNA, CDR3 protein. The D gene is left open where the match is weak. A clone size is listed for some rows: how often the clone was seen (once, few, many), or a class if it is expanded.

12 TRBJ2-7 many . TRBV7-2 TGTGCCAGCAGCCCCACCTCCGTCGAGCAGTACTTC CASSPTSVEQYF
12 TRBJ2-5 many . TRBV19 TGTGCCAGTATGTGGACAGAAGAGACCCAGTACTTC CASMWTEETQYF
14 TRBJ1-6 . . TRBV3-1 TGTGCCAGCAGCCGCCGTTCGGGGAATTCACCCCTCCACTTT CASSRRSGNSPLHF
16 TRBJ2-1 . TRBD2 TRBV2 TGTGCCAGCAGTGAAGTCCCTAGCGGAACCTACAATGAGCAGTTCTTC CASSEVPSGTYNEQFF
15 TRBJ1-3 few . TRBV5-1 TGCGCCAGCAGCTCTACAGCTAGCTCTGGAAACACCATATATTTT CASSSTASSGNTIYF
12 TRBJ2-2 . . TRBV24-1 TGTGCCACCAACCGGGGCACCGGGGAGCTGTTTTTT CATNRGTGELFF
14 TRBJ1-2 many . TRBV5-1 TGCGCCAGCAGCGAGGACAGTTCTAACTATGGCTACACCTTC CASSEDSSNYGYTF
15 TRBJ2-6 . . TRBV5-1 TGCGCCAGCAGCGCGCCAGGGTCTGGGGCCAACGTCCTGACTTTC CASSAPGSGANVLTF
11 TRBJ2-5 many . TRBV5-1 TGCGCCAGCAGCCCCGCCCCGTGCCAGTACTTC CASSPAPCQYF
15 TRBJ1-5 . . TRBV7-9 TGTGCCAGCAGCCAGGACGGGGCGGAATCTCAGCCCCAGCATTTT CASSQDGAESQPQHF
15 TRBJ2-1 . TRBD2 TRBV9 TGTGCCAGCTCACTAGCGGGGATAAATTACAATGAGCAGTTCTTC CASSLAGINYNEQFF
13 TRBJ2-3 many . TRBV6-6 TGTGCCAGCAGTTACTCGTACACAGATACGCAGTATTTT CASSYSYTDTQYF
11 TRBJ2-7 few . TRBV10-3 TGTGCCATCAGTGATAATCGAGAGCAGTACTTC CAISDNREQYF
11 TRBJ1-2 many . TRBV29-1 TGCAGCGTTGAATCTCGTGATGGCTACACCTTC CSVESRDGYTF
12 TRBJ2-7 few . TRBV7-2 TGTGCCAGCAGCAACCCGACCCTTCAGGAGTACTTC CASSNPTLQEYF
14 TRBJ1-2 many . TRBV12-3/TRBV12-4 TGTGCCAGCAGTCCCTCGGGTCCGAACTATGGCTACACCTTC CASSPSGPNYGYTF
15 TRBJ2-6 . . TRBV28 TGTGCCAGCAGATCCCATCACTCTGGGGCCAACGTCCTGACTTTC CASRSHHSGANVLTF
20 TRBJ2-2 many . TRBV29-1 TGCAGCGTTGAAGTTCTTTCGATAGGCCTCGTACAAGCGAACACCGGGGAGCTGTTTTTT CSVEVLSIGLVQANTGELFF
13 TRBJ1-5 many TRBD1 TRBV7-9 TGTGCCAGCACCGTGGGACAGGATCAGCCCCAGCATTTT CASTVGQDQPQHF
13 TRBJ2-7 many TRBD1 TRBV28 TGTGCCATCACCGGACAGGGTTCCCCCCAGCAGTACTTC CAITGQGSPQQYF
17 TRBJ2-5 . . TRBV20-1 TGCAGTGCTAGACCCCTGGGGTCACAACCCGACGAGGAGACCCAGTACTTC CSARPLGSQPDEETQYF
15 TRBJ2-3 few TRBD2 TRBV7-2 TGTGCCAGCAGTCCTAGCGGGGAGCGCACAGATACGCAGTATTTT CASSPSGERTDTQYF
15 TRBJ2-5 few . TRBV5-1 TGCGCCAGCAGCTTTCTTTCTTGGACAGAAGAGACCCAGTACTTC CASSFLSWTEETQYF
16 TRBJ1-6 many . TRBV5-5 TGTGCCAGCAGCTTTGGGCAGGAGGGGTATAATTCACCCCTCCACTTT CASSFGQEGYNSPLHF
17 TRBJ2-3 . TRBD2 TRBV3-1 TGTGCCAGCAGCCAAGAATGGAGCGGGGGGGCGACAGATACGCAGTATTTT CASSQEWSGGATDTQYF
13 TRBJ2-4 few . TRBV10-3 TGTGCCATCACCGAAGGACAGTCAAACATTCAGTACTTC CAITEGQSNIQYF
13 TRBJ2-2 many . TRBV29-1 TGCAGCGTCGCGGACAGAGACGCCGGGGAGCTGTTTTTT CSVADRDAGELFF
14 TRBJ2-3 . . TRBV7-2 TGTGCCAGCAGCTTAGGGCACGGGGTAGATACGCAGTATTTT CASSLGHGVDTQYF
14 TRBJ1-5 . . TRBV5-8 TGTGCCAGCAGCTTGGAAACATGGAATCAGCCCCAGCATTTT CASSLETWNQPQHF
15 TRBJ1-5 few TRBD1 TRBV2 TGTGCCAGCAGTGAAAGGGGACAGGGGACGTCGCCCCAGCATTTT CASSERGQGTSPQHF
14 TRBJ2-7 many TRBD1 TRBV15 TGTGCCACCAGCAGAGATGTCGACAGGGGGGAGCAGTACTTC CATSRDVDRGEQYF
17 TRBJ1-2 few TRBD1 TRBV2 TGTGCCAGCAGTGAAGCAACAGGGGGCGCCGAGAGCTATGGCTACACCTTC CASSEATGGAESYGYTF
15 TRBJ2-6 many TRBD1 TRBV2 TGTGCCAGCAAAGGACAGGGGACCGGGGCCAACGTCCTGACTTTC CASKGQGTGANVLTF
15 TRBJ1-3 . . TRBV7-9 TGTGCCAGCAGTCGCCAGGGACCCTCTGGAAACACCATATATTTT CASSRQGPSGNTIYF
15 TRBJ1-5 few TRBD1 TRBV2 TGTGCCAGCAGCGCCCCCGGGACAGAGTATCAGCCCCAGCATTTT CASSAPGTEYQPQHF
15 TRBJ2-5 many . TRBV7-8 TGTGCCAGCAGCTTAGAGTCTCGACAGGAAGAGACCCAGTACTTC CASSLESRQEETQYF
17 TRBJ2-5 . . TRBV20-1 TGCAGTGCCAGTAAACCGGGGGCGGGGGCGTCCCAAGAGACCCAGTACTTC CSASKPGAGASQETQYF
15 TRBJ2-5 . . TRBV12-3/TRBV12-4 TGTGCCAGCAAGGGGCTGAAGGAAACTCAAGAGACCCAGTACTTC CASKGLKETQETQYF
14 TRBJ2-1 many TRBD1 TRBV5-1 TGCGCCAGCAGCTCCGGGACAGGGGCGAATGAGCAGTTCTTC CASSSGTGANEQFF
16 TRBJ2-5 many TRBD1 TRBV27 TGTGCCAGCAGTTCCGGGACAGGGTTGGTGGAAGAGACCCAGTACTTC CASSSGTGLVEETQYF
13 TRBJ2-5 many TRBD2 TRBV24-1 TGTGCCACCAGTCGAGCGGGGCAAGAGACCCAGTACTTC CATSRAGQETQYF
14 TRBJ2-5 . . TRBV28 TGTGCCAGCAACGACCAAGGGGGATTGGAGACCCAGTACTTC CASNDQGGLETQYF
13 TRBJ2-3 many TRBD2 TRBV28 TGTGCCAGCAGTTCCGTTAGCGGGAGAGGGCAGTATTTT CASSSVSGRGQYF
15 TRBJ2-7 few . TRBV27 TGTGCCAGCGCCCGGGAAGGCGATTGGACCTACGAGCAGTACTTC CASAREGDWTYEQYF
15 TRBJ2-2 many . TRBV7-9 TGTGCCAGCAGCTTAACCAGACCGAACACCGGGGAGCTGTTTTTT CASSLTRPNTGELFF
14 TRBJ2-7 . TRBD2 TRBV5-1 TGCGCCAGCAGCTTTGCCGGGGGGGCCTACGAGCAGTACTTC CASSFAGGAYEQYF
17 TRBJ2-5 . TRBD2 TRBV20-1 TGCAGTGCTAGAGATAGGGTGACTAGCGGGGGCCAAGAGACCCAGTACTTC CSARDRVTSGGQETQYF